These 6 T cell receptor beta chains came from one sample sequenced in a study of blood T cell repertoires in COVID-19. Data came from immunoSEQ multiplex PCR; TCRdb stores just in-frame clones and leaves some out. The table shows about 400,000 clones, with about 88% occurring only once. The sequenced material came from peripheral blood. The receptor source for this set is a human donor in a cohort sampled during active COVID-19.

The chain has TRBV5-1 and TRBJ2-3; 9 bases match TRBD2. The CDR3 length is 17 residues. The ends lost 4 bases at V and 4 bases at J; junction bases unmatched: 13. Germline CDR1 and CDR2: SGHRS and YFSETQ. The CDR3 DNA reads TGCGCCAGCAGCCCCTTTCGCGGGGGGGCCAGAGCAGATACGCAGTATTTT. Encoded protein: CASSPFRGGARADTQYF.

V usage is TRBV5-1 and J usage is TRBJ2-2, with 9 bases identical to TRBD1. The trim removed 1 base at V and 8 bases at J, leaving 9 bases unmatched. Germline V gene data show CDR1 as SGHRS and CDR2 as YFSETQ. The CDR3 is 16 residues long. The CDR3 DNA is TGCGCCAGCAGCTTGTGGACAGGGGTAAATACGGGGGAGCTGTTTTTT. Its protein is CASSLWTGVNTGELFF.

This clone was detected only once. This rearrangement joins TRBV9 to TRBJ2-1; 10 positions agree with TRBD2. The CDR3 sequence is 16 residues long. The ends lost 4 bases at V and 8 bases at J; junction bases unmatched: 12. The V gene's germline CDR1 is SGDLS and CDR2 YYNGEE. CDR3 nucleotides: TGTGCCAGCAGCCCTAGGGTGCTAGCGGGAGCCCATGAGCAGTTCTTC. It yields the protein CASSPRVLAGAHEQFF. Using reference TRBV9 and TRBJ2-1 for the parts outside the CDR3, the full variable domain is DSGVTQTPKHLITATGQRVTLRCSPRSGDLSVYWYQQSLDQGLQFLIQYYNGEERAKGNILERFSAQQFPDLHSELNLSSLELGDSALYFCASSPRVLAGAHEQFFGPGTRLTVL.

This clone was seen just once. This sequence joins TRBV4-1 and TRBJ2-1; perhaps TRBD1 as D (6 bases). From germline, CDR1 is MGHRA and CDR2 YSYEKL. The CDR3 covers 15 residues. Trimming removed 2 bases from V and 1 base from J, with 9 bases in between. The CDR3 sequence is CASSQRQVSYNEQFF. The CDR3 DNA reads TGCGCCAGCAGCCAAAGACAGGTTTCCTACAATGAGCAGTTCTTC.

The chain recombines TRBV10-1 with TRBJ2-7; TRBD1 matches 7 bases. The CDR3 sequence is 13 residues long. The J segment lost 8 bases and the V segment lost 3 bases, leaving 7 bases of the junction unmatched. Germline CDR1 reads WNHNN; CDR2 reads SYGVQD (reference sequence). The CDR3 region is CASSDASRGKQYF. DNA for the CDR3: TGCGCCAGCAGTGATGCGTCCAGGGGGAAGCAGTACTTC.

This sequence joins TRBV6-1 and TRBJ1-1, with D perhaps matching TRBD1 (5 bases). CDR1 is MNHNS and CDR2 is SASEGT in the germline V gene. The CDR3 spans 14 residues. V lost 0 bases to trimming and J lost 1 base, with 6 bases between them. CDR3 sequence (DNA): TGTGCCAGCAGTGAAGCGACAGCGAACACTGAAGCTTTCTTT. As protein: CASSEATANTEAFF.